This note documents a single T cell receptor (beta chain) sequence. Its specific antigen is unknown. Within one base of it there is no much larger clone, and no base qualities were kept. Other DNA sequences in this sample translate to the same CDR3. Enrolling through a virtual design, the prospective study's participants ranged in age from about 18 to 100 years and lived across 24 United States geographic areas. To assign participants to cohorts, the prospective study relied on clinical history that participants themselves reported in a screening survey and a study questionnaire. Each participant in the prospective study had whole blood, serum and a nasopharyngeal or oropharyngeal swab collected by mobile phlebotomists. Participants in the prospective study had the option to provide additional blood draws and questionnaires over an approximately 2-month period. Before DNA extraction, blood samples from the prospective study were shipped at room temperature or frozen.

The CDR3 spans 14 residues, from the cysteine through the phenylalanine. Only CDR3 DNA is held: 42 bases, read in frame from base 1. As encoded in the germline V gene, CDR1 is SGHTA while CDR2 is FQGNSA. Trimming leaves V shorter by 3 bases and J shorter by 0 bases, with the junction holding 1 base beyond the gene matches. The immunoSEQ Assay, a bias-controlled multiplex PCR, was used to amplify TCRbeta CDR3 regions from genomic DNA. Per the original workflow: Within the assay, amplification of reference gene primers was used to estimate how many nucleated cells each sample contained. To quantify the absolute abundance of each unique TCRbeta CDR3 rearrangement, sequence reads were collapsed and filtered. Productive Simpson clonality was computed per sample as the square root of Simpson's diversity index over productive rearrangements. TCRdb obtained this table from immuneACCESS and retained in-frame rearrangements with V and J assigned. These tables miss some clones; where compared with another copy, unresolved V genes account for less than half of the shortfall, and the remainder is unexplained. That table is the source of V, J and clone size, and D and trimming were worked out from the DNA. This sample comprises 300,000 or so clones, about 86% of them detected only once. Of the sample, 4% to 5.5% falls within the top ten clones.

This sample was included in a study of blood T cell repertoires in COVID-19 (dated by TCRdb to about 2020). Concerning the study at large: Samples from collaborators originated in the United States, Italy and Spain and spanned both the acute and convalescent phases of COVID-19. Samples were obtained from the ongoing ImmuneRACE study (first 160 participants) and from roughly 1,300 subjects provided by 6 global collaborators. The prospective study material was composed of cDNA or gDNA derived from T cells, B-cell-depleted T cells, or PBMCs. The repertoires were released in a freely available public database intended as a resource for research on the immune response to SARS-CoV-2. The dataset comprised deeply sampled blood TCRbeta repertoires from subjects exposed to, actively infected with, or recovered from COVID-19. Sample metadata almost always included a de-identified subject ID, COVID-19 status, age in years and sex. Where available, HLA class I and class II types were taken from metadata supplied by the sample provider and were not determined by assay-based typing.

Beyond this particular receptor, the publication reports: The amount of clinical and demographic metadata varied by source and participant and was provided uncurated.

This clonotype was obtained from a woman aged 40 to 50 with acute COVID-19. The chain was built from TRBV7-2 and TRBJ1-1, with 7 central nucleotides matching TRBD1. Sequenced input: PBMCs or T cells enriched from blood (not recorded which). For the CDR3, the sequence is CASSLGQLNTEAFF. The DNA sequence is TGTGCCAGCAGCTTGGGACAGTTGAACACTGAAGCTTTCTTT.